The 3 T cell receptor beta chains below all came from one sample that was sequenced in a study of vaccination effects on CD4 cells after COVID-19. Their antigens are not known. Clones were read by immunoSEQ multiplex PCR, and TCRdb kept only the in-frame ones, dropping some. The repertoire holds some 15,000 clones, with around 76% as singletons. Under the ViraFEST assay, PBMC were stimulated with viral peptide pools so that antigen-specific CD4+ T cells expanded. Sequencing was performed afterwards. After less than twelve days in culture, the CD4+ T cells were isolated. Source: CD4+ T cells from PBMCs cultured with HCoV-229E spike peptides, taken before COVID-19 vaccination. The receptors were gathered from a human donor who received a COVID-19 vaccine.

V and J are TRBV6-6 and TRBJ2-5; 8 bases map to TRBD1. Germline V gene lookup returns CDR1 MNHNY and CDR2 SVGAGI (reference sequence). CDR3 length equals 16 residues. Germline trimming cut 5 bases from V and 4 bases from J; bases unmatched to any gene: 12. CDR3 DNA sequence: TGTGCCAGCAGTCCCCCGGGGCAGGGGGCTGGAGAGACCCAGTACTTC. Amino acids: CASSPPGQGAGETQYF.

CDR3 protein: CASSYSSSGKETQYF. Written as DNA, the CDR3 is TGTGCCAGCAGTTACTCGTCTAGCGGGAAAGAGACCCAGTACTTC. The V gene is TRBV6-5, the J gene TRBJ2-5; 9 bases agree with TRBD2. The CDR3 has 15 amino acids. Germline V CDR1 and CDR2: MNHEY, SVGAGI. With V trimmed by 0 bases and J by 3 bases, 2 bases remained unmatched.

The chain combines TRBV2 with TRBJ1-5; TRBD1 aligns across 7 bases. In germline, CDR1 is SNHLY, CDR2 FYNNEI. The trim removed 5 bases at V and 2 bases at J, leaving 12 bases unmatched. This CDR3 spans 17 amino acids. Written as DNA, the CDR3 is TGTGCCAGCAGTCCCGGGCTCCACAGGGGTGGCAATCAGCCCCAGCATTTT. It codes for CASSPGLHRGGNQPQHF.